A selection of T cell receptor beta chains follows, all from one sample in a study of spatial heterogeneity in lung cancer. TCRdb recomputed calls from the 5' RACE reads with MiXCR, one row per CDR3 protein. The sample holds around 40,000 distinct CDR3 sequences, just over 7.5% seen once. Sequencing used PBMCs, obtained at follow-up. The receptors were sampled from a male donor with early-stage non-small cell lung cancer. The CDR3 runs from the conserved cysteine through the conserved F or W. The D gene is left open where the match is weak. Clone size is given for some rows only: seen once, a few or many times, or a class if the clone is expanded.

size: many
J: TRBJ2-7
D: TRBD2
V: TRBV11-2
DNA: TGTGCCAGCAGCTTAATCGCTAGCGGGGGGACCTACGAGCAGTACTTC
CDR3: CASSLIASGGTYEQYF

size: many
J: TRBJ2-1
D: .
V: TRBV7-3
DNA: TGTGCCAGCAGCCCCGACAGCAATGAGCAGTTCTTC
CDR3: CASSPDSNEQFF

size: few
J: TRBJ2-3
D: .
V: TRBV2
DNA: TGTGCCAGCAGCCAACGCCGGGTCACAGATACGCAGTATTTT
CDR3: CASSQRRVTDTQYF

size: many
J: TRBJ2-7
D: .
V: TRBV6-5
DNA: TGTGCCAGCAGTTGGCAACCGGCACAGGCCTACGAGCAGTACTTC
CDR3: CASSWQPAQAYEQYF

size: many
J: TRBJ2-3
D: TRBD2
V: TRBV7-9
DNA: TGTGCCAGCAGCCTAGGAGGACTAGCGGGAGATACGCAGTATTTT
CDR3: CASSLGGLAGDTQYF

size: .
J: TRBJ1-1
D: .
V: TRBV7-6
DNA: TGTGCCAGCAGCTTAGGGGAGGGGAGGGAAGCTTTCTTT
CDR3: CASSLGEGREAFF

size: few
J: TRBJ1-1
D: .
V: TRBV5-1
DNA: TGCGCCAGCAGCTTTGGTACAGGTGAAGCTTTCTTT
CDR3: CASSFGTGEAFF

size: many
J: TRBJ1-1
D: .
V: TRBV29-1
DNA: TGCAGCGCGTACAGGAACACTGAAGCTTTCTTT
CDR3: CSAYRNTEAFF

size: many
J: TRBJ2-2
D: TRBD2
V: TRBV6-6
DNA: TGTGCCAGCACTCTGGGGCTAGCGGGGGCGACCGGGGAGCTGTTTTTT
CDR3: CASTLGLAGATGELFF

size: many
J: TRBJ2-2
D: .
V: TRBV5-1
DNA: TGCGCCAGCAGCCCTTCCATAGGGGACACCGGGGAGCTGTTTTTT
CDR3: CASSPSIGDTGELFF

size: many
J: TRBJ2-1
D: .
V: TRBV7-9
DNA: TGTGCCAGCAGCTTAGTAGTAGGGGACAATGAGCAGTTCTTC
CDR3: CASSLVVGDNEQFF

size: once
J: TRBJ1-2
D: .
V: TRBV28
DNA: TGTGCCAGCAGTACCACTAACTATGGCTACACCTTC
CDR3: CASSTTNYGYTF

size: many
J: TRBJ2-7
D: TRBD1
V: TRBV7-9
DNA: TGTGCCAGCAGCAATTCCGGGACAGGGGGCTTCGAGCAGTACTTC
CDR3: CASSNSGTGGFEQYF

size: many
J: TRBJ2-1
D: TRBD1
V: TRBV27
DNA: TGTGCCAGCAGTTTAGGACAGGGAGGTGAGCAGTTCTTC
CDR3: CASSLGQGGEQFF

size: many
J: TRBJ2-5
D: TRBD2
V: TRBV6-5
DNA: TGTGCCAGCAGTTACTCGAACCCGGGACTAGCGGGGGGTCAAGAGACCCAGTACTTC
CDR3: CASSYSNPGLAGGQETQYF

size: few
J: TRBJ1-2
D: .
V: TRBV29-1
DNA: TGCAGCGTTGAAGGCCTGGTAGGCTATGGCTACACCTTC
CDR3: CSVEGLVGYGYTF

size: many
J: TRBJ2-1
D: .
V: TRBV2
DNA: TGTGCCAGCAGGAGGCTGAGCTCCTACAATGAGCAGTTCTTC
CDR3: CASRRLSSYNEQFF

size: .
J: TRBJ1-5
D: .
V: TRBV12-3/TRBV12-4
DNA: TGTGCCATTAAAGAAGCCAATCAGCCCCAGCATTTT
CDR3: CAIKEANQPQHF

size: few
J: TRBJ2-1
D: .
V: TRBV29-1
DNA: TGCAGCGTTGAAGACTTGGGTCGATCGGTAGCGGACTACAATGAGCAGTTCTTC
CDR3: CSVEDLGRSVADYNEQFF

size: many
J: TRBJ2-7
D: .
V: TRBV7-2
DNA: TGTGCCAGCAGCTTAGCTAGCTCCTACGAGCAGTACTTC
CDR3: CASSLASSYEQYF

size: many
J: TRBJ1-2
D: .
V: TRBV18
DNA: TGTGCCAGCTCACCGGGATGGACGGCCCGCAGCTACACCTTC
CDR3: CASSPGWTARSYTF

size: many
J: TRBJ2-7
D: TRBD2
V: TRBV19
DNA: TGTGCCAGTGCCTCCGGGACTAGCGGGGGGCCCGGGAACGAGCAGTACTTC
CDR3: CASASGTSGGPGNEQYF

size: .
J: TRBJ2-2
D: .
V: TRBV12-3/TRBV12-4
DNA: TGTGCCAGCAGTTTACTTCACACCGGGGAGCTGTTTTTT
CDR3: CASSLLHTGELFF

size: many
J: TRBJ2-3
D: TRBD1
V: TRBV20-1
DNA: TGCAGTGCTTACGACAGGGGTAGTGCAGATACGCAGTATTTT
CDR3: CSAYDRGSADTQYF

size: many
J: TRBJ2-7
D: .
V: TRBV10-2
DNA: TGCGCCAGCAGCCTACAGAACTACGAGCAGTACTTC
CDR3: CASSLQNYEQYF

size: many
J: TRBJ2-5
D: .
V: TRBV7-8
DNA: TGTGCCAGCAGCTTAAGCGGTCAGGCAGTAGAGACCCAGTACTTC
CDR3: CASSLSGQAVETQYF

size: many
J: TRBJ2-3
D: .
V: TRBV10-3
DNA: TGTGCCATCAGTGAGGGACTTTTTGAGGGAACAGATACGCAGTATTTT
CDR3: CAISEGLFEGTDTQYF

size: many
J: TRBJ2-3
D: .
V: TRBV20-1
DNA: TGCAGTGCACCCGACGGAGCCGAGACAGATACGCAGTATTTT
CDR3: CSAPDGAETDTQYF

size: .
J: TRBJ2-1
D: TRBD2
V: TRBV7-8
DNA: TGTGCCAGCAGCCGGACTAGCGGCAATGCCGGCGATGAGCAGTTCTTC
CDR3: CASSRTSGNAGDEQFF

size: .
J: TRBJ1-2
D: TRBD1
V: TRBV7-2
DNA: TGTGCCAGCAGCCCCCGAGGACAGGCCGCCCGAAATGGCTACACCTTC
CDR3: CASSPRGQAARNGYTF

size: few
J: TRBJ2-1
D: .
V: TRBV6-5
DNA: TGTGCCAGCAGTTACTCGACGGGGGTCGAGCAGTTCTTC
CDR3: CASSYSTGVEQFF

size: many
J: TRBJ1-1
D: TRBD1
V: TRBV7-9
DNA: TGTGCCAGCAGCCCCCGGGACAGTTCGAACACTGAAGCTTTCTTT
CDR3: CASSPRDSSNTEAFF

size: many
J: TRBJ1-5
D: .
V: TRBV5-1
DNA: TGCGCCAGCAGCTTGGCCCCCTCCGACAGGTTCTATCAGCCCCAGCATTTT
CDR3: CASSLAPSDRFYQPQHF

size: many
J: TRBJ2-7
D: TRBD1
V: TRBV4-2
DNA: TGTGCCAGCAGCCAACCCCAGGGGGACGAGCAGTACTTC
CDR3: CASSQPQGDEQYF

size: many
J: TRBJ2-3
D: .
V: TRBV7-3
DNA: TGTGCCAGCAGCTTAATGGCCCCTCCAGATACGCAGTATTTT
CDR3: CASSLMAPPDTQYF

size: many
J: TRBJ1-4
D: .
V: TRBV7-8
DNA: TGTGCCAGCAGCCCTCCCCAGGGGTCGGGTGAAAAACTGTTTTTT
CDR3: CASSPPQGSGEKLFF

size: .
J: TRBJ1-1
D: TRBD1
V: TRBV29-1
DNA: TGCAGCGAGACGGGACAGATGAACACTGAAGCTTTCTTT
CDR3: CSETGQMNTEAFF

size: many
J: TRBJ1-2
D: .
V: TRBV20-1
DNA: TGCAGTGCTTCCGAAAACTATGGCTACACCTTC
CDR3: CSASENYGYTF

size: many
J: TRBJ2-1
D: .
V: TRBV7-2
DNA: TGTGCCAGCAGCTTAGATGTTAGTAACAATGAGCAGTTCTTC
CDR3: CASSLDVSNNEQFF

size: many
J: TRBJ2-2
D: .
V: TRBV7-9
DNA: TGTGCCAGCGCAGGGTTTGGCCTAATCACCGGGGAGCTGTTTTTT
CDR3: CASAGFGLITGELFF

size: many
J: TRBJ1-2
D: .
V: TRBV19
DNA: TGTGCCAGTAGTACCGACAGGCCTTCTGCCGGCTACACCTTC
CDR3: CASSTDRPSAGYTF

size: few
J: TRBJ2-3
D: .
V: TRBV5-1
DNA: TGCGCCAGCAGCTTGGGAGTTAGCACAGATACGCAGTATTTT
CDR3: CASSLGVSTDTQYF

size: .
J: TRBJ2-5
D: .
V: TRBV21-1
DNA: TGTGCCAGCAGCAAACCTCGTGATAGCGGGGGGGCGGAGACCCAGTACTTC
CDR3: CASSKPRDSGGAETQYF

size: many
J: TRBJ2-3
D: .
V: TRBV27
DNA: TGTGCCAGCACCCCCCTCGGGACAGATACGCAGTATTTT
CDR3: CASTPLGTDTQYF

size: few
J: TRBJ2-3
D: TRBD1
V: TRBV10-1
DNA: TGCGCCAGCAGCCCCGGGACAGGGGGCGCAGATACGCAGTATTTT
CDR3: CASSPGTGGADTQYF